Described below is a single T cell receptor (beta chain) sequence and its context. Its antigen remains unidentified. CDR3 size: 14 residues. V was pared by 6 bases and J by 2 bases, with 2 bases of the junction left unmatched. Per the germline V gene, CDR1 is MNHEY and CDR2 is SVGAGI. These data are taken from a study of T cell responses to AZD1222 COVID-19 vaccine. Profiled with immunoSEQ multiplex PCR; TCRdb holds only in-frame clones, not every one. Of 80,000 or so clones listed, 87% are singletons. Study-wide results and caveats: Most donors were white British and more were female, and clonal diversity was possibly underestimated.

The starting material was peripheral blood, obtained on day 0 of AZD1222 vaccination. This TCR came from an adult in good health. This chain links TRBV6-5 with TRBJ2-3; 10 positions match TRBD2. The CDR3 nucleotides read TGTGCCAGCAGCCTAGCGGGGGTCACAGATACGCAGTATTTT. This translates into CASSLAGVTDTQYF.